The 4 T cell receptor beta chains below come from one sample, sequenced in a study of OX40 agonist ivuxolimab in advanced cancers. The repertoire was sequenced with immunoSEQ multiplex PCR; TCRdb's copy has only in-frame clones and lacks some. This table holds 53,000 or so clones, 84% found once. The starting material was CD4+ or CD8+ T cells sorted from blood, obtained in a trial of the OX40 agonist ivuxolimab. These receptor sequences come from an adult with an advanced solid tumor such as melanoma, head and neck, liver or kidney cancer.

The rearrangement joins TRBV10-3 to TRBJ2-2, with TRBD2 identical over 14 bases. The length of the CDR3 is 18 residues. CDR1 is ENHRY and CDR2 is SYGVKD in the germline V gene. V lost 5 bases to trimming and J lost 5 bases; unmatched junction nucleotides: 10. The CDR3 spells CAISRTSGGTGNTGELFF. The CDR3 DNA is TGTGCCATCAGTCGGACTAGCGGGGGGACCGGGAATACCGGGGAGCTGTTTTTT.

The chain joins TRBV6-4 to TRBJ1-6, with a weak D call TRBD1 (5 bases). The CDR3 totals 15 residues. Germline lookup yields CDR1 MRHNA and CDR2 SNTAGT. V lost 2 bases to trimming and J lost 7 bases, with 12 bases between them. CDR3 protein: CASSDGQGLNSPLHF. CDR3 DNA: TGTGCCAGCAGTGACGGTCAGGGCCTGAATTCACCCCTCCACTTT.

The chain links TRBV15 to TRBJ2-3; D uncertain. Trimming left V 1 base short and J 3 bases short, with 5 bases between. CDR3 length: 13 residues. Germline loops: CDR1 LNHNV, CDR2 YYDKDF (reference sequence). The CDR3 region is CATSRGGTDTQYF. In DNA form, the CDR3 reads TGTGCCACCAGCAGAGGCGGAACAGATACGCAGTATTTT.

This chain uses TRBV6-1 with TRBJ2-2; D is unresolved. V was shortened by 6 bases and J by 7 bases, with 12 bases between the two germline ends. Per germline, CDR1 MNHNS and CDR2 SASEGT. CDR3 size: 13 residues. The CDR3 coding sequence is TGTGCCAGCAGAACCGGATTAGGCGGGGAGCTGTTTTTT. Translating it yields CASRTGLGGELFF.